These 9 T cell receptor beta chains were sequenced from one sample in a study of PD-1 blockade in classical Hodgkin lymphoma. In every patient, relapse followed autologous stem cell transplantation, while exposure to brentuximab vedotin differed. TCRdb's table, derived via immunoSEQ multiplex PCR, lists solely in-frame clones and lacks some. The sample contains about 97,000 clones, approximately 80% of which appear only once. Here the sequenced sample was peripheral blood mononuclear cells (PBMCs), taken at baseline. Source of these receptors: a human donor with classical Hodgkin lymphoma.

This chain links TRBV5-3 with TRBJ2-5; D not certain. TRBV5-3 is assigned to the ORF class and has an uncertain function. The V end lost 4 bases, the J end lost 6 bases, and 13 bases lay between the germline ends. This CDR3 is 13 amino acids long. The CDR3 DNA reads TGTGCCAGAAGCACGGCAGAGGCGAAGACCCAGTACTTC. Translated: CARSTAEAKTQYF.

The rearrangement uses TRBV7-9 and TRBJ2-3; no clear D gene. The CDR3 runs to 12 residues. Per germline, CDR1 SEHNR and CDR2 FQNEAQ (reference sequence). The ends were cut back, 3 bases at V and 5 bases at J, with 6 bases in the middle. The CDR3 protein is CASSFVGDTQYF. The CDR3 nucleotides read TGTGCCAGCAGCTTCGTGGGAGATACGCAGTATTTT.

J is TRBJ1-2 and V is TRBV29-1; D is unresolved. The CDR3 loop spans 10 amino acids. Germline V gives CDR1 SQVTM, CDR2 ANQGSEA. V was trimmed by 6 bases and J by 8 bases, leaving 10 bases between them. The CDR3 sequence is CSVGSEGYTF. The CDR3 DNA reads as TGCAGCGTCGGATCCGAGGGCTACACCTTC.

The chain has TRBV10-3 and TRBJ2-1, with 9 nucleotides matching TRBD2. The CDR3 extends over 16 amino acids. Trimming took 8 bases from V and 2 from J; bases not matched to a gene: 10. Germline-derived CDR1 and CDR2 are ENHRY and SYGVKD. The CDR3 bases are TGTGCCATCCAGAGGGGTAGCGGGAGTACCTACAATGAGCAGTTCTTC. This gives the protein CAIQRGSGSTYNEQFF.

V gene TRBV6-5 combines with J gene TRBJ2-7, with 9 bases identical to TRBD2. The CDR3 extends over 14 amino acids. V dropped 7 bases and J dropped 12; count of bases not matched to a gene: 16. In germline, CDR1 is MNHEY, CDR2 SVGAGI. The CDR3 DNA is TGTGCCAGCACCCCAGGGGGTAGCGGGAGTCATGGGTACTTC. Translated, it gives CASTPGGSGSHGYF.

V usage is TRBV10-3 and J usage is TRBJ2-7; 9 bases are shared with TRBD2. CDR1 is ENHRY and CDR2 is SYGVKD in the germline V gene. The CDR3 runs 14 residues. After removal of 4 bases from V and 5 bases from J, the junction contained 6 bases not matched to a gene. The CDR3 DNA sequence: TGTGCCATCAGTGGCTTAGCGGGAGTCCACGAGCAGTACTTC. Translated, it gives CAISGLAGVHEQYF.

The chain recombines TRBV11-2 with TRBJ1-2; D is possibly TRBD1 (6 bases). V was cut by 5 bases and J by 2 bases, with 18 bases left in between. The V gene's germline CDR1 is SGHAT and CDR2 FQNNGV. There are 16 residues in the CDR3. DNA for the CDR3: TGTGCCAGCAGCGCCCTTACGGGGGCGAGGAACTATGGCTACACCTTC. Translated: CASSALTGARNYGYTF.

V gene TRBV7-9 combines with J gene TRBJ2-1; tentatively, D is TRBD1 or TRBD2 (5 bases each). This CDR3 contains 15 residues. V was pared by 3 bases and J by 3 bases, with 12 bases between. Germline values: CDR1 SEHNR, CDR2 FQNEAQ (reference sequence). The CDR3 DNA is TGTGCCAGCAGCTTTGGGACCCCTGGCTACAATGAGCAGTTCTTC. Residues: CASSFGTPGYNEQFF.

This clone was observed a single time. This sequence joins TRBV18 and TRBJ2-2, with 7 bases aligning to TRBD1. The trim removed 4 bases at V and 2 bases at J, leaving 7 bases unmatched. The CDR3 has 16 amino acids. Germline V gives CDR1 KGHSH, CDR2 LQKENI. CDR3 DNA sequence: TGTGCCAGCTCACAGACGGGACAGACAAACACCGGGGAGCTGTTTTTT. It is translated as CASSQTGQTNTGELFF.